This T cell receptor beta chain was sequenced during a study of blood T cell repertoires in COVID-19. On the study more broadly: The samples span acute and convalescent COVID-19 from the United States, Italy and Spain.

Original processing methods: Estimation of nucleated cell counts was performed using reference gene primer amplification. The method was immunoSEQ multiplex PCR; TCRdb's version includes in-frame clones alone and lacks a portion of them. From that table come the V and J calls and clone size; the DNA was used to work out D and trimming. This table holds thousands of clones, roughly 83% found once. J was trimmed by 4 bases and V by 0 bases; bases with no gene match: 12. Looked up from germline, CDR1 is SGDLS and CDR2 is YYNGEE. This CDR3 has 18 amino acids. The TCR sequence derives from a human donor in a cohort sampled during active COVID-19. The chain recombines TRBV9 with TRBJ2-3; TRBD1 matches at 9 bases. The specimen sequenced was peripheral blood. The CDR3: CASSVGDRVVWGADTQYF. The CDR3 bases are TGTGCCAGCAGCGTAGGGGACAGGGTCGTGTGGGGCGCAGATACGCAGTATTTT.